This T cell receptor beta chain is drawn from a study of T cell repertoires in cytomegalovirus infection. Whole-study context: Peptides in the study included HLA-C-restricted and HLA-B-restricted CMV epitopes. Public TCR beta signature analysis indicated the presence of both CMV infection and matching HLA type. Points from the study as a whole: Cumulated frequencies of public TCR beta families served to identify carriers of CMV plus the relevant HLA. Across the ex vivo response, the dominant clonotypes were HLA-C-restricted CMV-specific TCR beta clonotypes.

Germline CDR1 DFQATT, CDR2 SNEGSKA (reference sequence). Germline trimming cut 4 bases from V and 2 bases from J; bases unmatched to any gene: 5. CDR3 length: 13 residues. In regard to this clonotype: Its antigen is not identified.

TCRdb reprocessed the reads with MiXCR, giving one entry per CDR3 protein. The repertoire includes approximately 110,000 distinct CDR3 sequences, under 55% of them detected once, and approximately 74% sits in the top ten. This rearrangement joins TRBV20-1 to TRBJ2-7; the match to TRBD1 covers 7 bases. The TCR comes from a human donor in good health (CMV status not recorded). Some clones in this sample may be carry-over from other donors' samples. The sequenced sample was CD8+ T cells from cultured PBMCs, obtained from culture after CMV antigen stimulation. CDR3 sequence (DNA): TGCAGTGCTAAATCAGACAGGGCCTACGAGCAGTACTTC. Translation: CSAKSDRAYEQYF.